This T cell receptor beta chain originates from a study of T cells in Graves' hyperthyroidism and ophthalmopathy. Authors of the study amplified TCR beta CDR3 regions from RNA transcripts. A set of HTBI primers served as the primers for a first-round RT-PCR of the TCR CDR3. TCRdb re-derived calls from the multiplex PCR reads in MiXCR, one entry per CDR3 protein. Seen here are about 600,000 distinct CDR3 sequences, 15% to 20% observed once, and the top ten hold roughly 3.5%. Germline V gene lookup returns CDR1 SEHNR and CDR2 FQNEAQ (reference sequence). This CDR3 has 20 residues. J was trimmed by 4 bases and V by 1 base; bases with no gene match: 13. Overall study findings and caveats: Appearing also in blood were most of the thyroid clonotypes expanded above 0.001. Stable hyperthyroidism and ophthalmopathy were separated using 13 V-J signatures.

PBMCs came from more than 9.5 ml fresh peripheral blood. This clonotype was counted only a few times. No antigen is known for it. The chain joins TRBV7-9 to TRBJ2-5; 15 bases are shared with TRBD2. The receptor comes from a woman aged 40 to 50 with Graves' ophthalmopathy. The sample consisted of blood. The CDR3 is CASSLGVRRTSGGAGETQYF. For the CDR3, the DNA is TGTGCCAGCAGCTTAGGAGTCCGCCGGACTAGCGGGGGGGCTGGAGAGACCCAGTACTTC.